This section outlines one T cell receptor (beta chain) sequence together with its context. This record comes from a study of blood T cell repertoires in COVID-19. Germline CDR1 reads SGHNT; CDR2 reads YYREEE (reference sequence). The CDR3 sequence is 14 residues long. With 0 bases clipped from V and 2 bases from J, the junction kept 1 base outside the gene matches. Repertoires were generated with immunoSEQ multiplex PCR, while TCRdb's copy carries only in-frame clones and drops some. The data show roughly 150,000 clones, 78% seen once. The material sequenced was peripheral blood. This rearrangement joins TRBV5-4 to TRBJ2-7; 8 bases fit TRBD2. The origin of this receptor is an elderly woman with acute or convalescent COVID-19. For the CDR3, the DNA is TGTGCCAGCAGCTTGGCGGGGGGGGCCTACGAGCAGTACTTC. It encodes CASSLAGGAYEQYF.